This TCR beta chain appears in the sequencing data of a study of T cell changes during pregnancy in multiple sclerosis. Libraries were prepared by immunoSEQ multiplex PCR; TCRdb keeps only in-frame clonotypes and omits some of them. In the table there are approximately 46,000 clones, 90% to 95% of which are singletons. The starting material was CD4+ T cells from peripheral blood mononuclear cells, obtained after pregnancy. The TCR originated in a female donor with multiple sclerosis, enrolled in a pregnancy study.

CDR3 nucleotide sequence: TGTGCCAGCAGGTCGAAGCCGGACACAACGAACACCGGGGAGCTGTTTTTT. Encoded protein: CASRSKPDTTNTGELFF. V is TRBV5-5 and J is TRBJ2-2, with D possibly matching TRBD1 (5 bases). The V and J ends lost 5 bases and 0 bases respectively, with 17 bases between them. CDR3 length equals 17 residues. Germline V CDR1 and CDR2: SGHKS, YYEKEE (reference sequence). Full variable domain (outside the CDR3, taken from reference TRBV5-5 and TRBJ2-2): DAGVTQSPTHLIKTRGQQVTLRCSPISGHKSVSWYQQVLGQGPQFIFQYYEKEERGRGNFPDRFSARQFPNYSSELNVNALLLGDSALYLCASRSKPDTTNTGELFFGEGSRLTVL.